These 7 T cell receptor beta chains were all obtained from the same sample, sequenced in a study of cytomegalovirus exposure and HLA in healthy donors. The PCR ran on 60 Vbeta and 13 Jbeta primers. Generated by immunoSEQ multiplex PCR, the TCRdb table keeps only in-frame clones and is missing some. Here the sample spans 80,000 to 130,000 clones, 65% to 75% being singletons. The sample taken for sequencing was PBMCs. Receptors originate from a woman between 18 and 29 years old in good health and CMV-seropositive.

V usage is TRBV27 and J usage is TRBJ2-5; D possibly corresponds to TRBD1 (6 bases). The CDR3 consists of 14 residues. Trimming removed 6 bases at V and 7 bases at J, with 18 bases between. CDR1 and CDR2 (germline): MNHEY, SMNVEV (reference sequence). The DNA for the CDR3 is TGTGCCAGCAGCCAACAGGGAAGTAGAGTGACCCAGTACTTC. This gives the protein CASSQQGSRVTQYF.

The chain uses TRBV5-1 and TRBJ2-1, with 7 bases matching TRBD2. This CDR3 is 14 amino acids long. Germline V gives CDR1 SGHRS, CDR2 YFSETQ. The V gene end was trimmed by 5 bases and the J gene end by 5 bases; junction bases not matched to a gene: 7. The CDR3 reads CASRGGSGNNEQFF. In DNA form, the CDR3 reads TGCGCCAGCAGGGGCGGGAGTGGGAACAATGAGCAGTTCTTC.

The chain couples TRBV7-9 to TRBJ2-1; TRBD1 agrees at 10 bases. This CDR3 region has 17 residues. Unmatched junction bases numbered 8, after V lost 0 bases and J lost 6 bases. Per the germline V gene, CDR1 is SEHNR and CDR2 is FQNEAQ (reference sequence). Here the CDR3 reads CASSLAHRDRGPNEQFF. The CDR3 DNA is TGTGCCAGCAGCTTAGCACACCGGGACAGGGGTCCCAATGAGCAGTTCTTC.

This clone was recorded only once. The rearrangement links TRBV6-6 to TRBJ2-5; tentative D call: TRBD2 (5 bases). The germline CDR1 and CDR2 sequences are MNHNY and SVGAGI (reference sequence). The CDR3 has 14 residues. Deletions cut 5 bases from V and 2 bases from J, with 12 bases between. CDR3 protein: CASSQGSGQETQYF. The CDR3 nucleotides read TGTGCCAGCAGTCAAGGATCGGGGCAAGAGACCCAGTACTTC.

This clone was counted a few times. The chain joins TRBV5-1 to TRBJ2-5; the match to TRBD1 covers 8 bases. Germline CDR1 SGHRS, CDR2 YFSETQ. V lost 0 bases and J lost 4; bases outside the gene matches: 8. CDR3 length: 16 residues. CDR3 sequence (DNA): TGCGCCAGCAGCTTGGCTACGGCAGGGGGCCCAGAGACCCAGTACTTC. Translated: CASSLATAGGPETQYF.

A remark on this clone: This CDR3 is also generated by other DNA sequences in the sample. The rearrangement links TRBV6-4 to TRBJ2-1, with 12 bases fitting TRBD2. From germline, CDR1 is MRHNA and CDR2 SNTAGT. The J segment lost 6 bases and the V segment lost 0 bases, leaving 0 bases of the junction unmatched. The CDR3 has 15 amino acids. The CDR3 spells CASSDSTSGSNEQFF. Written as DNA, the CDR3 is TGTGCCAGCAGTGACTCGACTAGCGGGAGCAATGAGCAGTTCTTC.

This clone was seen more than once but under ten times. The CDR3 sequence: CASSQTINTEAFF. The CDR3 coding sequence is TGCGCCAGCAGCCAAACAATTAACACTGAAGCTTTCTTT. The chain links TRBV4-1 to TRBJ1-1; the D is unclear. The germline gives CDR1 MGHRA, CDR2 YSYEKL. Trimming took 2 bases from V and 2 from J, leaving 6 bases between them. The CDR3 is 13 residues long.